Following are 23 T cell receptor beta chains from one sample sequenced in a study of blood T cell repertoires in COVID-19. This table comes from immunoSEQ multiplex PCR, and its TCRdb copy is limited to in-frame clones, with some not included. The table has about 81,000 clones, around 88% seen once. The specimen sequenced was peripheral blood. The receptor set was obtained from a human donor in a cohort sampled during active COVID-19.

The chain is built from TRBV20-1 and TRBJ2-3; 9 positions agree with TRBD2. The germline gives CDR1 DFQATT, CDR2 SNEGSKA (reference sequence). With 3 bases clipped from V and 7 bases from J, the junction kept 14 bases outside the gene matches. This CDR3 is built from 16 residues. The CDR3 DNA follows: TGCAGTGCTAGTGGAGCTAGCGGGACCCCCCCCAATACGCAGTATTTT. Amino acid sequence: CSASGASGTPPNTQYF.

The rearrangement links TRBV3-1 (or the pseudogene TRBV3-2) to TRBJ2-3, with 8 bases matching TRBD2. V gave up 4 bases and J gave up 1 base; unmatched junction bases: 13. This CDR3 has 18 residues. In germline, CDR1 is LGHDT, CDR2 YNNKEL (reference sequence). CDR3 nucleotide sequence: TGTGCCAGCAGCCCTCTTTTGGTAGCGGGACGCCGCACAGATACGCAGTATTTT. Its protein product is CASSPLLVAGRRTDTQYF.

The CDR3 loop is CASRREYEQYF. The CDR3, as DNA: TGTGCCAGCCGCCGGGAATACGAGCAGTACTTC. V and J are TRBV2 and TRBJ2-7, with D tentatively TRBD2 (5 bases). V was pared by 8 bases and J by 4 bases, with 9 bases between. The CDR3 loop spans 11 amino acids. Per germline, CDR1 SNHLY and CDR2 FYNNEI.

This clone turned up a few times. The same CDR3 also results from other DNA sequences found in this sample. The chain links TRBV7-2 to TRBJ1-3; D may be TRBD1 (5 bases). Between the trimmed V and J ends, which lost 0 bases and 3 bases, there was a span of 15 bases. The CDR3 consists of 17 residues. Germline V lookup: CDR1 SGHTA, CDR2 FQGNSA. CDR3 region: CASSLAGGAGGGNTIYF. Written as DNA, the CDR3 is TGTGCCAGCAGCTTAGCCGGGGGTGCGGGGGGTGGAAACACCATATATTTT.

This clone came up a few times. The chain has TRBV13 and TRBJ2-7; the D gene is possibly TRBD2 (5 bases). Trimming pared 9 bases from V and 5 bases from J, leaving 17 bases between. The CDR3 spans 13 residues. The germline V gene has CDR1 PRHDT and CDR2 FYEKMQ (reference sequence). The CDR3 coding sequence is TGTGCCAGTAATTACCGGGATAGCGACGAGCAGTACTTC. Translating it yields CASNYRDSDEQYF.

This sequence joins TRBV7-2 and TRBJ2-3; 12 bases are a match to TRBD2. The V gene's germline CDR1 is SGHTA and CDR2 FQGNSA. Unmatched junction bases numbered 4, after V lost 1 base and J lost 5 bases. This CDR3 is 16 amino acids long. The CDR3 nucleotides read TGTGCCAGCAGCTTAGGACTAGCGGGAGATATAGATACGCAGTATTTT. Translating gives CASSLGLAGDIDTQYF.

The V call is TRBV19, the J call TRBJ2-3; D might be TRBD1 (5 bases). The V and J ends lost 0 bases and 1 base respectively, with 5 bases between them. Germline V gene lookup returns CDR1 LNHDA and CDR2 SQIVND (reference sequence). The CDR3 has 14 amino acids. CDR3 DNA: TGTGCCAGTAGTATAGAGACAGGCACAGATACGCAGTATTTT. This sequence encodes CASSIETGTDTQYF. Drawing the rest from reference TRBV19 and TRBJ2-3, the complete variable domain is DGGITQSPKYLFRKEGQNVTLSCEQNLNHDAMYWYRQDPGQGLRLIYYSQIVNDFQKGDIAEGYSVSREKKESFPLTVTSAQKNPTAFYLCASSIETGTDTQYFGPGTRLTVL.

The genes are TRBV9 and TRBJ1-5, with TRBD1 matching over 11 bases. This CDR3 spans 15 amino acids. Germline V lookup: CDR1 SGDLS, CDR2 YYNGEE. Trimming took 3 bases from V and 6 from J; bases not matched to a gene: 5. CDR3 amino acids: CASSEGQGASQPQHF. The CDR3 region has the DNA TGTGCCAGCAGCGAAGGACAGGGGGCTTCTCAGCCCCAGCATTTT. Full variable domain (outside the CDR3, taken from reference TRBV9 and TRBJ1-5): DSGVTQTPKHLITATGQRVTLRCSPRSGDLSVYWYQQSLDQGLQFLIQYYNGEERAKGNILERFSAQQFPDLHSELNLSSLELGDSALYFCASSEGQGASQPQHFGDGTRLSIL.

The CDR3 DNA reads TGTGCCAGCAGTCGGACAGTTGGTCAGCCCCAGCATTTT. Amino acids: CASSRTVGQPQHF. The chain has TRBV14 and TRBJ1-5; a possible D gene is TRBD1 (6 bases). This CDR3 comprises 13 residues. Per germline, CDR1 SGHDN and CDR2 FVKESK. V lost 6 bases, J lost 6 bases, and 12 bases lay in between. Full variable domain (missing parts from reference TRBV14 and TRBJ1-5): EAGVTQFPSHSVIEKGQTVTLRCDPISGHDNLYWYRRVMGKEIKFLLHFVKESKQDESGMPNNRFLAERTGGTYSTLKVQPAELEDSGVYFCASSRTVGQPQHFGDGTRLSIL.

This clone was counted a few times. The chain carries TRBV7-6 and TRBJ2-7, with a tentative D call TRBD1 (6 bases). V was clipped by 4 bases and J by 5 bases, with 12 bases between them. Germline CDR1 reads SGHVS; CDR2 reads FNYEAQ. The CDR3 extends over 13 amino acids. The CDR3 loop reads CASSSVPGDEQYF. CDR3 DNA sequence: TGTGCCAGCAGCTCGGTACCAGGGGACGAGCAGTACTTC. The full variable domain, its missing parts supplied by reference TRBV7-6 and TRBJ2-7, is GAGVSQSPRYKVTKRGQDVALRCDPISGHVSLYWYRQALGQGPEFLTYFNYEAQQDKSGLPNDRFSAERPEGSISTLTIQRTEQRDSAMYRCASSSVPGDEQYFGPGTRLTVT.

The chain carries TRBV5-1 and TRBJ2-3, with D hard to call. This CDR3 region has 18 residues. Germline CDR1 is SGHRS and CDR2 is YFSETQ. Trimming removed 0 bases at V and 5 bases at J, with 22 bases between. CDR3 sequence reads: CASSLAGERPILEDTQYF. The CDR3 DNA sequence: TGCGCCAGCAGCTTGGCGGGTGAAAGGCCGATACTGGAAGATACGCAGTATTTT.

V usage is TRBV3-1 (or the pseudogene TRBV3-2) and J usage is TRBJ1-5, with 10 bases identical to TRBD1. V lost 2 bases, J lost 5 bases, and 6 bases stayed unmatched. The CDR3 spans 16 residues. CDR1 and CDR2 from the germline V gene are LGHDT and YNNKEL (reference sequence). CDR3 region: CASSQSDRGSYQPQHF. In nucleotides, the CDR3 is TGTGCCAGCAGCCAATCGGACAGGGGGTCGTATCAGCCCCAGCATTTT.

This clone was counted once. This chain uses TRBV4-3 with TRBJ2-2, with D perhaps TRBD1 (6 bases). Germline assignment: CDR1 LGHNA and CDR2 YSLEER. Trimming took 0 bases from V and 4 from J, leaving 9 bases between them. The CDR3 has 15 amino acids. CDR3 protein: CASSQDWGLTGELFF. For the CDR3, the DNA is TGCGCCAGCAGCCAAGATTGGGGGCTCACCGGGGAGCTGTTTTTT.

Only one count was recorded for this clone. This sequence joins TRBV20-1 and TRBJ2-1; 9 bases are shared with TRBD2. With 3 bases clipped from V and 9 bases from J, the junction kept 6 bases outside the gene matches. Per germline, CDR1 DFQATT and CDR2 SNEGSKA (reference sequence). The length of the CDR3 is 13 residues. The CDR3 reads CSASLAGVLEQFF. In nucleotides, the CDR3 is TGCAGTGCTAGTTTAGCGGGGGTACTTGAGCAGTTCTTC.

The chain carries TRBV11-2 and TRBJ2-7; 7 positions agree with TRBD2. The CDR3 covers 14 residues. The trim removed 4 bases at V and 6 bases at J, leaving 9 bases unmatched. Germline V gives CDR1 SGHAT, CDR2 FQNNGV. The CDR3 DNA follows: TGTGCCAGCAGCTACCTTTGGGAGGGCCTCGAGCAGTACTTC. This encodes CASSYLWEGLEQYF.

The chain recombines TRBV7-9 with TRBJ1-6; 8 nucleotides agree with TRBD1. Trimming cost V 5 bases and J 8 bases; bases outside gene matches: 5. The germline gives CDR1 SEHNR, CDR2 FQNEAQ (reference sequence). The CDR3 runs 14 residues. This CDR3 is CASSRTGQDSPLHF. DNA for the CDR3: TGTGCCAGCAGCCGGACAGGGCAAGATTCACCCCTCCACTTT.

The rearrangement links TRBV5-4 to TRBJ2-7; the D gene is possibly TRBD1 (6 bases). V lost 4 bases to trimming and J lost 0 bases, with 20 bases between them. Germline V CDR1 and CDR2: SGHNT, YYREEE (reference sequence). The CDR3 covers 17 residues. Written as DNA, the CDR3 is TGTGCCAGCAGCGCCGCCAATTCGGACAGCTACTCCTACGAGCAGTACTTC. Amino acids: CASSAANSDSYSYEQYF. Full variable domain (outside the CDR3, taken from reference TRBV5-4 and TRBJ2-7): ETGVTQSPTHLIKTRGQQVTLRCSSQSGHNTVSWYQQALGQGPQFIFQYYREEENGRGNFPPRFSGLQFPNYSSELNVNALELDDSALYLCASSAANSDSYSYEQYFGPGTRLTVT.

The gene calls are TRBV20-1 and TRBJ1-4, with D uncertain. V was trimmed by 3 bases and J by 8 bases, leaving 10 bases between them. The germline CDR1 and CDR2 sequences are DFQATT and SNEGSKA (reference sequence). The CDR3 contains 12 residues. CDR3 protein: CSASRVSEKLFF. The CDR3 DNA is TGCAGTGCTAGTCGGGTGAGCGAAAAACTGTTTTTT.

This chain uses TRBV10-2 with TRBJ1-5; D remains ambiguous. Looked up from germline, CDR1 is WSHSY and CDR2 is SAAADI. V lost 7 bases and J lost 5, with 12 bases in between. The CDR3 runs to 13 residues. The DNA for the CDR3 is TGCGCCAGCATGGGTCGGGTAGATCAGCCCCAGCATTTT. Residues: CASMGRVDQPQHF.

CDR3 residues: CASQPAGTYEQYF. As DNA, the CDR3 is TGTGCCAGCCAGCCAGCGGGGACCTACGAGCAGTACTTC. The chain links TRBV6-5 to TRBJ2-7; 7 bases are a match to TRBD2. Germline trimming cut 8 bases from V and 2 bases from J; bases unmatched to any gene: 6. The CDR3 is made up of 13 amino acids. Germline V lookup: CDR1 MNHEY, CDR2 SVGAGI.

The chain joins TRBV3-1 (or the pseudogene TRBV3-2) to TRBJ2-3; 13 bases map to TRBD2. The CDR3 has 18 residues. CDR1 is LGHDT, CDR2 YNNKEL, per germline (reference sequence). With 0 bases clipped from V and 3 bases from J, the junction kept 6 bases outside the gene matches. The CDR3 here is CASSQERTSGRETDTQYF. The CDR3, as DNA: TGTGCCAGCAGCCAAGAAAGAACTAGCGGGAGGGAGACAGATACGCAGTATTTT.

The chain employs TRBV6-5 and TRBJ2-7; a weak D match, TRBD2 (6 bases). CDR3 length: 14 residues. Germline lookup yields CDR1 MNHEY and CDR2 SVGAGI. Trimming took 4 bases from V and 3 from J, leaving 13 bases between them. DNA for the CDR3: TGTGCCAGCAGTTTCGGGGGAGAAGACTACGAGCAGTACTTC. Protein product: CASSFGGEDYEQYF.

V is TRBV6-2 or TRBV6-3 and J is TRBJ2-1, with 8 bases aligning to TRBD2. Germline values: CDR1 MNHEY, CDR2 SVGEGT. J gave up 4 bases and V 5 bases, and 10 bases lay outside the gene matches. The CDR3 has 16 amino acids. Written as DNA, the CDR3 is TGTGCCAGCAGTCCCCGTGGAGCGGGGGAGTACAATGAGCAGTTCTTC. Its protein is CASSPRGAGEYNEQFF.